This TCR beta chain was sequenced for a study of blood T cell repertoires in COVID-19 (dated by TCRdb to between 2020 and 2021). Context from the whole study: The collaborator samples originated in the United States, Italy and Spain and spanned the acute and convalescent phases of COVID-19. The dataset comprised deeply sampled blood TCRbeta repertoires from subjects exposed to, actively infected with, or recovered from COVID-19. The prospective study material was composed of cDNA or gDNA derived from T cells, B-cell-depleted T cells, or PBMCs. The repertoires were made available in a free public database intended to serve as a resource for research on the immune response to SARS-CoV-2. Samples were obtained from the ongoing ImmuneRACE study (first 160 participants) and from 1,254 subjects provided by 6 global collaborators. Sample metadata almost always included a de-identified subject ID, COVID-19 status, age in years and sex. Where available, HLA class I and class II types were taken from metadata supplied by the sample provider and were not determined by assay-based typing. The study at large found these results: The amount of clinical and demographic metadata varied by source and participant and was provided uncurated.

TCRbeta CDR3 regions were amplified from genomic DNA using the immunoSEQ Assay, a bias-controlled multiplex PCR. The original methods were these. Within the assay, amplification of reference gene primers was used to estimate how many nucleated cells each sample contained. To quantify the absolute abundance of each unique TCRbeta CDR3 rearrangement, sequence reads were collapsed and filtered. For each sample, productive Simpson clonality was calculated by taking the square root of Simpson's diversity index across productive rearrangements. TCRdb's version of the immuneACCESS table is confined to in-frame rearrangements and falls short of the full clone set. An unresolved V gene accounts for under half of the shortfall where checked; the remainder is of unknown origin. V, J and clone size reflect that table, while D and trimming were determined from the DNA. This sample holds some 43,000 clones; around 81% were observed only once. 39% of the sample is held by the ten biggest clonotypes.

With respect to this clone: Its antigen remains unidentified. The record has no base qualities; no much larger clone is one base away.

Each collaborating institution followed its own protocols to collect whole blood in K2EDTA tubes. For TCRbeta analysis, collaborator samples were shipped as frozen whole blood, as isolated PBMCs, or as DNA extracted from either sample type. The CDR3 measures 15 amino acids from cysteine to phenylalanine. The kept DNA is CDR3 alone, 45 bases in frame from the first base. CDR1 and CDR2 (SGHNT, YENEEA) derive from the germline V gene. Compared with germline, V lacks 1 base and J lacks 4 bases; bases without a gene match: 1. The receptor was derived from a man aged 35-49 years with active or convalescent COVID-19. The material sequenced was peripheral blood. The chain links TRBV11-3 with TRBJ2-1, with 10 central nucleotides matching TRBD2. The CDR3 reads as follows: CASSLVAGGYNEQFF. The DNA sequence is TGTGCCAGCAGCTTAGTAGCGGGGGGATACAATGAGCAGTTCTTC.